The source of this TCR beta chain is a study of blood T cell repertoires in COVID-19. Clones were read by immunoSEQ multiplex PCR, and TCRdb kept only the in-frame ones, dropping some. Of under 250,000 clones detected, 80% to 90% appear once; the ten largest clones hold less than 4%. V gave up 5 bases and J gave up 0 bases; unmatched junction bases: 10. Germline V gene data show CDR1 as MNHEY and CDR2 as SVGEGT. CDR3 length: 18 residues. Source material: PBMCs or T cells enriched from blood (not recorded which). The V gene is TRBV6-2 or TRBV6-3, the J gene TRBJ2-1; 10 nucleotides agree with TRBD2. The receptor's source is a middle-aged woman who had been exposed to COVID-19. CDR3 DNA sequence: TGTGCCAGCAGTCGGCCTAGCGGGGGCTCTAGCTCCTACAATGAGCAGTTCTTC. Translated, it gives CASSRPSGGSSSYNEQFF.